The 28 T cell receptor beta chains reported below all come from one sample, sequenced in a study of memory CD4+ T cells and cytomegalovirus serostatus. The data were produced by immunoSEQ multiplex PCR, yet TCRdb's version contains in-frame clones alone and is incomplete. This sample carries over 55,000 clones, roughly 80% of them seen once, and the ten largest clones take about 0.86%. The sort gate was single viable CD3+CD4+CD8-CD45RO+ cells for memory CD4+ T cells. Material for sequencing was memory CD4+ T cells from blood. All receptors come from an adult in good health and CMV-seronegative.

In DNA form, the CDR3 reads TGTGCCAGCAGCTCCACGTACCAAGAGACCCAGTACTTC. This codes for CASSSTYQETQYF. The chain couples TRBV7-3 to TRBJ2-5, with no clear D. Germline CDR1 and CDR2: SGHTA and FQGTGA. V gave up 4 bases and J gave up 0 bases, with 6 bases separating them. This CDR3 contains 13 residues.

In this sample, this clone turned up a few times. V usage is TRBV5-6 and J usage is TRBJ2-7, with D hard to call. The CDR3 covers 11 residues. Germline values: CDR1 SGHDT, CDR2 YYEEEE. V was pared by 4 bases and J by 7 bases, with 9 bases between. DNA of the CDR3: TGTGCCAGCAGCCTCATGGGAGAGCAGTACTTC. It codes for CASSLMGEQYF.

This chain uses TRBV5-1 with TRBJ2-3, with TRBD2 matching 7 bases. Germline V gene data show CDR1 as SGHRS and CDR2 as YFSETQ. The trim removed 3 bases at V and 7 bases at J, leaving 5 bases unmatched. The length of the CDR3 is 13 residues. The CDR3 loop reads CASSSGGVNTQYF. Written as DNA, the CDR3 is TGCGCCAGCAGCTCTGGGGGGGTCAATACGCAGTATTTT.

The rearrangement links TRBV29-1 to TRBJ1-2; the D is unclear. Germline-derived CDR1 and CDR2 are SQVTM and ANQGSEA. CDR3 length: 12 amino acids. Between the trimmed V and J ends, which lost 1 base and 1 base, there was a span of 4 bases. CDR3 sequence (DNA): TGCAGCGTTGAAGGGAATAACTATGGCTACACCTTC. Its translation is CSVEGNNYGYTF.

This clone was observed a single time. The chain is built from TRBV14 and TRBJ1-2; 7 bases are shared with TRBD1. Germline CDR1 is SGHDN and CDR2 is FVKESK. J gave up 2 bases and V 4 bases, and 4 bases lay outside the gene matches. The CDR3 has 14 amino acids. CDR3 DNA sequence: TGTGCCAGCAGCCTTGGGACAGCAAACTATGGCTACACCTTC. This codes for CASSLGTANYGYTF.

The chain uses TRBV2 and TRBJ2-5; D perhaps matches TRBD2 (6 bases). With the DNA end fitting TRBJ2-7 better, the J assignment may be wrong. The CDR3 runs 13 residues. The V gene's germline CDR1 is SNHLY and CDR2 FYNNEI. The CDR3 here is CASSGLVIHEQYF. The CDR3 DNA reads TGTGCCAGCAGTGGACTAGTTATCCACGAGCAGTACTTC.

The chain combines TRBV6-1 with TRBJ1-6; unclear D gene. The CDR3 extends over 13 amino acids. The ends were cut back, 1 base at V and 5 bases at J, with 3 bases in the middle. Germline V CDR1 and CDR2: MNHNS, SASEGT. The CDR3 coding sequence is TGTGCCAGCAGTGAAGGGAATAATTCACCCCTCCACTTT. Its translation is CASSEGNNSPLHF.

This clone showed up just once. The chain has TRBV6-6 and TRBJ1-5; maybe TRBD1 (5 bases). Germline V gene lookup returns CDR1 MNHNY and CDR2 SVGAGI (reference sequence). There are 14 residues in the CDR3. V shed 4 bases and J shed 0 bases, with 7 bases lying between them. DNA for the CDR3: TGTGCCAGCAGTTCTGGGGGTAGCAATCAGCCCCAGCATTTT. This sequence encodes CASSSGGSNQPQHF.

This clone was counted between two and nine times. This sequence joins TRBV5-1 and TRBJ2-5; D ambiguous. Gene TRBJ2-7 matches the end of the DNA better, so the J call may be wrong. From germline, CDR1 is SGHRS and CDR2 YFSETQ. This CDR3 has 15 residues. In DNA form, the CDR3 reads TGCGCCAGCAGCTTGGATTCGGGCTTCAAGGGCGAGCAGTACTTC. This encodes CASSLDSGFKGEQYF.

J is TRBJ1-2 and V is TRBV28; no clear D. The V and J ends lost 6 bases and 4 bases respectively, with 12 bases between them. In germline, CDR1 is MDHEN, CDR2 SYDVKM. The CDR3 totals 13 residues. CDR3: CASSPPRTYGYTF. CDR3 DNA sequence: TGTGCCAGCAGCCCCCCCCGGACCTATGGCTACACCTTC.

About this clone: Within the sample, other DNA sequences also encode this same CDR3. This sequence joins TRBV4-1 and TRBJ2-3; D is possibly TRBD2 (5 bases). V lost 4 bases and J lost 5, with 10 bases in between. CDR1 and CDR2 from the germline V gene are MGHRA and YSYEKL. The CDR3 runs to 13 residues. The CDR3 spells CASSPRTEDTQYF. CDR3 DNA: TGCGCCAGCAGCCCCCGGACTGAAGATACGCAGTATTTT.

CDR3 in DNA: TGTGCCAGCAGCTTTGACGGTTATCAGCCCCAGCATTTT. Translating it yields CASSFDGYQPQHF. V is TRBV7-9 and J is TRBJ1-5; D remains unclear. V lost 3 bases and J lost 5, with 8 bases in between. The CDR3 runs to 13 residues. CDR1 and CDR2 (germline): SEHNR, FQNEAQ (reference sequence). The full variable domain, rest sourced from reference TRBV7-9 and TRBJ1-5, is DTGVSQNPRHKITKRGQNVTFRCDPISEHNRLYWYRQTLGQGPEFLTYFQNEAQLEKSRLLSDRFSAERPKGSFSTLEIQRTEQGDSAMYLCASSFDGYQPQHFGDGTRLSIL.

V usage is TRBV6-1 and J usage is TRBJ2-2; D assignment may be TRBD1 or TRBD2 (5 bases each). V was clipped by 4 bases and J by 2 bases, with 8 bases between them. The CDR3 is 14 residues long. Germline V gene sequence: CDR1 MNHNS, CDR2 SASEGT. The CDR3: CASSAGANTGELFF. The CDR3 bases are TGTGCCAGCAGTGCCGGGGCCAACACCGGGGAGCTGTTTTTT.

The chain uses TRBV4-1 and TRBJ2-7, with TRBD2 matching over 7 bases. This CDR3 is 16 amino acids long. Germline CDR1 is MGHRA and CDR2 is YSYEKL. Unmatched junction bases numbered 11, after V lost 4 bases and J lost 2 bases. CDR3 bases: TGCGCCAGCAGCCGCCCTCCCGGGACTAATACCTACGAGCAGTACTTC. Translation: CASSRPPGTNTYEQYF.

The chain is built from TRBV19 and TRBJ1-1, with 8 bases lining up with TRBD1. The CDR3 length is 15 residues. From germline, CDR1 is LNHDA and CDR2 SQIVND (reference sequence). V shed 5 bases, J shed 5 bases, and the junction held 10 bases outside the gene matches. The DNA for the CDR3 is TGTGCCAGTAGTGTATTCAGGGGGCGCGGTACTGAAGCTTTCTTT. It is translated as CASSVFRGRGTEAFF.

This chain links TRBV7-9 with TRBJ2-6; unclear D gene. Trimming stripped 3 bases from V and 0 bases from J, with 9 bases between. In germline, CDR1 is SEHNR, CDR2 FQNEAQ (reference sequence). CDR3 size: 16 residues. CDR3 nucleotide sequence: TGTGCCAGCAGCTTCGATGCTCTCTCTGGGGCCAACGTCCTGACTTTC. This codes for CASSFDALSGANVLTF.

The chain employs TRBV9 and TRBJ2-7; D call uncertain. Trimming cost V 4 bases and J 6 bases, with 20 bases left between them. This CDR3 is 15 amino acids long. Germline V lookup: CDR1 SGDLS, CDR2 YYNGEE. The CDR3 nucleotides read TGTGCCAGCAGCTCGGGTCCACTGGTATCCCTCGAGCAGTACTTC. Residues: CASSSGPLVSLEQYF.

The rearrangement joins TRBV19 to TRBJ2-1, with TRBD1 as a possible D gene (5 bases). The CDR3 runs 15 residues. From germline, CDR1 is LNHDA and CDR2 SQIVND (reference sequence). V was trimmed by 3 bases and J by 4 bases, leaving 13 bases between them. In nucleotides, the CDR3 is TGTGCCAGTAGTATTTCGGAATCAGGGTACAATGAGCAGTTCTTC. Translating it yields CASSISESGYNEQFF.

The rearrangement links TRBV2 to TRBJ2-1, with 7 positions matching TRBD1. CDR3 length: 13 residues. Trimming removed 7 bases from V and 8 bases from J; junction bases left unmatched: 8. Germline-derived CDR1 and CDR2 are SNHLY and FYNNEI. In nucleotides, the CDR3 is TGTGCCAGCAAGGGGGCAGGGGTGGATGAGCAGTTCTTC. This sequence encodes CASKGAGVDEQFF.

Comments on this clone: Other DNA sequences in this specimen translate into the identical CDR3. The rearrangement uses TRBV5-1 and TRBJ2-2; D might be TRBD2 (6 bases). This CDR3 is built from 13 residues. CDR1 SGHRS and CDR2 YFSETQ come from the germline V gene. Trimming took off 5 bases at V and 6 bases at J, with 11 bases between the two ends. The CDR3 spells CASSLRDAGELFF. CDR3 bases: TGCGCCAGCAGTTTGCGGGACGCCGGGGAGCTGTTTTTT.

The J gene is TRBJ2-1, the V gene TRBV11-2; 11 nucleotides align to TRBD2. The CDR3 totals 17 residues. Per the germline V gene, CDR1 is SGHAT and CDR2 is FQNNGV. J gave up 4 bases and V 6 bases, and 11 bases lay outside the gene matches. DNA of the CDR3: TGTGCCAGCAGTTCAATTAGCGGGAGGGCCTCTTACAATGAGCAGTTCTTC. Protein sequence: CASSSISGRASYNEQFF.

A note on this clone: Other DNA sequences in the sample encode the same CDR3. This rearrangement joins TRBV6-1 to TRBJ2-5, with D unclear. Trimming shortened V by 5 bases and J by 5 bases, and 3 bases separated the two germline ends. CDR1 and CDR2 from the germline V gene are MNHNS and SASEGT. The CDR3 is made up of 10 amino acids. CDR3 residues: CASSRETQYF. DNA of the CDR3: TGTGCCAGCAGTAGGGAGACCCAGTACTTC.

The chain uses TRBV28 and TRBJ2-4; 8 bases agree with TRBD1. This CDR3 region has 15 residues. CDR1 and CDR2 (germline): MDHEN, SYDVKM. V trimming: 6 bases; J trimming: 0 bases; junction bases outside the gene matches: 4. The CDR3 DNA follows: TGTGCCAGCAGCAAGACAGGGGCAGCCAAAAACATTCAGTACTTC. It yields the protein CASSKTGAAKNIQYF.

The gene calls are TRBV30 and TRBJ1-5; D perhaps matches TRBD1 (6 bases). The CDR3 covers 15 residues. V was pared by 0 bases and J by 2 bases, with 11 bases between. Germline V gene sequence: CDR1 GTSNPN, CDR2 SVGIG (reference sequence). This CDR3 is CAWSVAGGGNQPQHF. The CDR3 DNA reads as TGTGCCTGGAGTGTGGCGGGGGGCGGCAATCAGCCCCAGCATTTT.

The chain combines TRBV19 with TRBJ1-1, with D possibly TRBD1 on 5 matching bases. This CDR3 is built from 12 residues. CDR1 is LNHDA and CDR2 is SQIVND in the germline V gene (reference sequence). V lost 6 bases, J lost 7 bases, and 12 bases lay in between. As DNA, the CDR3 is TGTGCCAGTAGATTCAGGGATGGTGAAGCTTTCTTT. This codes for CASRFRDGEAFF.

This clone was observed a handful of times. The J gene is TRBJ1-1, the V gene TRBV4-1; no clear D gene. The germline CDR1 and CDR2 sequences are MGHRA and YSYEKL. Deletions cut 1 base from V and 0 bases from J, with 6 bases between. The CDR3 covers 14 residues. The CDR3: CASSQGLLNTEAFF. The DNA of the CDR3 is TGCGCCAGCAGCCAAGGGCTATTGAACACTGAAGCTTTCTTT.

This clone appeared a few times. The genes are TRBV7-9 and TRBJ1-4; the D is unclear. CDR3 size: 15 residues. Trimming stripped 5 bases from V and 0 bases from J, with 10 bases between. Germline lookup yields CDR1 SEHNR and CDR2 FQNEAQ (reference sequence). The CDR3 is CASSPREATNEKLFF. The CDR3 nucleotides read TGTGCCAGCAGCCCACGAGAGGCAACTAATGAAAAACTGTTTTTT.

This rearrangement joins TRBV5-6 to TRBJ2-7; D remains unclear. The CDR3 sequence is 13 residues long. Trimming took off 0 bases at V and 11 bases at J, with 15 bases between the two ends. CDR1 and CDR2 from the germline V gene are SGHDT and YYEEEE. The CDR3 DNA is TGTGCCAGCAGCTTGGTCAGGAACCTACCGGAGTACTTC. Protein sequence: CASSLVRNLPEYF.